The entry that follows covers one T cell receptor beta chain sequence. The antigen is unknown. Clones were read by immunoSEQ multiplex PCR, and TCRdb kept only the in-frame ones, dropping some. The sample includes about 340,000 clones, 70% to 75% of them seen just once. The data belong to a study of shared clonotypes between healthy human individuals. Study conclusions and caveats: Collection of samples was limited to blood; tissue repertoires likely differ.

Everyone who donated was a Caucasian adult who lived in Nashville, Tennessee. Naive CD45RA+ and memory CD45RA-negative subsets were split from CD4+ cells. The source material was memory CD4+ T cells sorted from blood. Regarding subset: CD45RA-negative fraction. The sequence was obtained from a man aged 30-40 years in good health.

This CDR3 reads CASSELQGAGETQYF. CDR3 coding DNA: TGCGCCAGCAGCGAACTACAGGGGGCAGGCGAGACCCAGTACTTC. The rearrangement joins TRBV5-1 to TRBJ2-5; 9 nucleotides match TRBD1. Germline CDR1 is SGHRS and CDR2 is YFSETQ. V was clipped by 4 bases and J by 5 bases; unmatched bases: 9. CDR3 length: 15 residues.